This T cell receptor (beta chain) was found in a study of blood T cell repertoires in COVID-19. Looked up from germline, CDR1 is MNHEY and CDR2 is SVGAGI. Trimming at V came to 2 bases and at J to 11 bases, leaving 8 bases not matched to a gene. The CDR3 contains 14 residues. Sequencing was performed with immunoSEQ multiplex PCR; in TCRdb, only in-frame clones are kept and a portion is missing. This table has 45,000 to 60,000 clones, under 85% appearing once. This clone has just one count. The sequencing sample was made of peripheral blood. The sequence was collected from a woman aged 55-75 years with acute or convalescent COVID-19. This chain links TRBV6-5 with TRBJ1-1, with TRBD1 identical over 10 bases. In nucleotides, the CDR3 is TGTGCCAGCAGTTACGAGACAGGGGGCAGGGAGGCTTTCTTT. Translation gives CASSYETGGREAFF.